The rows below give T cell receptor beta chains drawn from one sample of a study of blood T cells in healthy people across ages. Each CDR3 protein gets one entry after TCRdb re-called the 5' RACE reads with MiXCR. The sample has 750,000 to 950,000 distinct CDR3 sequences; about 29% are singletons. These data were also filed under a second study, of T cells of mothers and their children.

The specimen sequenced was blood. The receptors were sampled from a woman between 40 and 55 years old in good health. Each CDR3 is given with its conserved first and last residue. The D gene is left open where the match is weak. Clone size appears in some rows only: once, few, many, or a class for an expanded clone.

cdr3_nt | cdr3_aa | j_call | clone_size | d_call | v_call
TGTGCCAGCAGCGCGGACAGGGATCTCTATGGCTACACCTTC | CASSADRDLYGYTF | TRBJ1-2 | NA | TRBD1 | TRBV7-2
TGCGCCAGCAGCCCCGACCTGGACGAATACTACGAGCAGTACTTC | CASSPDLDEYYEQYF | TRBJ2-7 | many | NA | TRBV4-1
TGTGCCAGCAGCCGATACAGGGGTACCTACAATGAGCAGTTCTTC | CASSRYRGTYNEQFF | TRBJ2-1 | many | TRBD1 | TRBV14
TGTGCCAGCACCCTATCGGCGGGGGGGCCCTACGAGCAGTACTTC | CASTLSAGGPYEQYF | TRBJ2-7 | NA | TRBD2 | TRBV28
TGTGCCAGCAGACAGGGTTTCTCCTACGAGCAGTACTTC | CASRQGFSYEQYF | TRBJ2-7 | NA | NA | TRBV11-1
TGTGCCACGCAAACGGGACAGGGAGGTCGCATAAACTATGGCTACACCTTC | CATQTGQGGRINYGYTF | TRBJ1-2 | few | TRBD1 | TRBV5-4
TGTGCCAGCAGTTTAAGGAACATGAACACTGAAGCTTTCTTT | CASSLRNMNTEAFF | TRBJ1-1 | few | NA | TRBV28
TGCGCCAGCAGCTCGCCCCTGCTGCCAGCGGGGCTGGGCTCCTACAATGAGCAGTTCTTC | CASSSPLLPAGLGSYNEQFF | TRBJ2-1 | NA | TRBD2 | TRBV5-1
TGTGCCAGCAGCCCCACCGGGACTAGCGGGGGCCACACAGATACGCAGTATTTT | CASSPTGTSGGHTDTQYF | TRBJ2-3 | few | TRBD2 | TRBV9
TGTGCCAGCAGCGGACTCAGGGGGAGCTCCTACAATGAGCAGTTCTTC | CASSGLRGSSYNEQFF | TRBJ2-1 | few | TRBD1 | TRBV12-3/TRBV12-4
TGCGCCAGCAGCCCCGCTCCCGACGACTATGGCTACACCTTC | CASSPAPDDYGYTF | TRBJ1-2 | many | NA | TRBV5-1